These T cell receptor beta chains were read from a single sample in a study of blood T cell repertoires in COVID-19. Using immunoSEQ multiplex PCR, the repertoire was profiled, and TCRdb retains in-frame clones only, with some absent. The repertoire holds about 75,000 clones, with approximately 79% as singletons. Sequenced material: peripheral blood. Receptors originate from a woman at least 80 years old with active or convalescent COVID-19. Both conserved end residues are part of each CDR3. The D gene is left open where the match is weak. Only some rows state a clone size, as once, few, many or a class for expanded clones.

j_call,clone_size,v_call,d_call,cdr3_aa,cdr3_nt
TRBJ2-5,.,TRBV19,TRBD1,CASGTDDFGETQYF,TGTGCCAGCGGGACAGACGATTTTGGAGAGACCCAGTACTTC
TRBJ2-1,.,TRBV10-3,.,CAIRGDRSSYNEQFF,TGTGCCATCAGGGGTGACAGATCCTCCTACAATGAGCAGTTCTTC
TRBJ2-7,.,TRBV7-2,TRBD2,CASSPGPAGGYEQYF,TGTGCCAGCAGCCCCGGGCCAGCGGGAGGCTACGAGCAGTACTTC
TRBJ1-2,.,TRBV5-1,.,CASSLTSGTIGYTF,TGCGCCAGCAGCTTGACGAGTGGAACTATCGGCTACACCTTC
TRBJ1-3,.,TRBV3-1/TRBV3-2,.,CASSQTGISPGNTIYF,TGTGCCAGCAGCCAAACAGGAATATCCCCTGGAAACACCATATATTTT
TRBJ1-5,.,TRBV29-1,.,CSVDGGGSNQPQHF,TGCAGCGTTGACGGTGGCGGTAGCAATCAGCCCCAGCATTTT
TRBJ2-7,.,TRBV7-9,TRBD2,CASSFGLGYEQYF,TGTGCCAGCAGCTTCGGACTAGGCTACGAGCAGTACTTC
TRBJ2-1,.,TRBV4-2,TRBD2,CASSQDGASGDEQFF,TGTGCCAGCAGCCAAGATGGGGCTAGCGGAGACGAGCAGTTCTTC
TRBJ2-7,.,TRBV5-5,TRBD1,CASREPGQGAIEYEQYF,TGTGCCAGCAGGGAACCGGGACAGGGGGCGATCGAGTACGAGCAGTACTTC
TRBJ1-4,.,TRBV28,TRBD1,CASSLYRGRYEKLFF,TGTGCCAGCAGTTTATACAGGGGGCGATATGAAAAACTGTTTTTT
TRBJ2-7,few,TRBV7-6,TRBD1,CASSSAGGGTVLHEQYF,TGTGCCAGCAGCTCCGCAGGGGGCGGTACCGTTCTGCACGAGCAGTACTTC